These 21 T cell receptor beta chains were sequenced from one sample in a study of T cell changes during pregnancy in multiple sclerosis. Sequenced by immunoSEQ multiplex PCR; TCRdb stores in-frame clones only, minus some. The sample lists some 40,000 clones, 70% to 90% occurring once. Sequenced here: CD4+ T cells from peripheral blood mononuclear cells, sampled in the first trimester of pregnancy. The receptors shown here come from a female donor with multiple sclerosis, enrolled in a pregnancy study.

This chain joins TRBV30 and TRBJ2-7; 9 bases map to TRBD1. The CDR3 is 18 residues long. The ends lost 2 bases at V and 3 bases at J; junction bases unmatched: 17. Germline loops: CDR1 GTSNPN, CDR2 SVGIG (reference sequence). The CDR3 nucleotides read TGTGCCTGGAGTCCTGACCCGGGACAGGGTATATCGAGCTACGAGCAGTACTTC. Translated: CAWSPDPGQGISSYEQYF.

This chain connects TRBV5-4 to TRBJ1-2, with TRBD1 as a possible D gene (6 bases). The CDR3 is made up of 14 amino acids. The germline CDR1 and CDR2 sequences are SGHNT and YYREEE (reference sequence). V was pared by 0 bases and J by 4 bases, with 10 bases between. CDR3 in DNA: TGTGCCAGCAGCTTGGCAGGACAGAGCTATGGCTACACCTTC. Protein sequence: CASSLAGQSYGYTF.

The rearrangement links TRBV15 to TRBJ1-5; possibly TRBD1 for D (5 bases). Germline assignment: CDR1 LNHNV and CDR2 YYDKDF (reference sequence). V shed 2 bases and J shed 2 bases, with 19 bases lying between them. The CDR3 has 18 amino acids. Here the CDR3 reads CATSRSLGGTSGNQPQHF. Written as DNA, the CDR3 is TGTGCCACCAGCAGAAGCCTTGGGGGGACCTCGGGCAATCAGCCCCAGCATTTT.

V and J are TRBV7-2 and TRBJ2-3, with TRBD1 matching 7 bases. The germline CDR1 and CDR2 sequences are SGHTA and FQGNSA. V trimming: 3 bases; J trimming: 9 bases; junction bases outside the gene matches: 9. The CDR3 extends over 14 amino acids. In DNA form, the CDR3 reads TGTGCCAGCAGCTTGGGGGCAACCAGGGGGACGCAGTATTTT. Translated: CASSLGATRGTQYF.

V usage is TRBV7-9 and J usage is TRBJ2-1, with a tentative D call TRBD1 (6 bases). V was trimmed by 3 bases and J by 7 bases, leaving 19 bases between them. Germline CDR1 reads SEHNR; CDR2 reads FQNEAQ (reference sequence). The CDR3 runs to 16 residues. The DNA of the CDR3 is TGTGCCAGCAGCTTTGCCGTTGGTAGGGGGTATAATGAGCAGTTCTTC. Protein sequence: CASSFAVGRGYNEQFF.

The chain has TRBV19 and TRBJ2-7; 7 bases are shared with TRBD2. The germline gives CDR1 LNHDA, CDR2 SQIVND (reference sequence). This CDR3 comprises 14 residues. The V segment lost 5 bases and the J segment 4 bases; nucleotides outside the gene matches: 8. CDR3 sequence reads: CASSRTSKGYEQYF. The CDR3 DNA sequence: TGTGCCAGTAGTCGGACTAGTAAGGGGTACGAGCAGTACTTC.

The CDR3, as DNA: TGCAGCGTTAGGGGGGGACATGAAAAACTGTTTTTT. The encoded protein is CSVRGGHEKLFF. J is TRBJ1-4 and V is TRBV29-1; D may be TRBD1 (6 bases). The ends were cut back, 5 bases at V and 6 bases at J, with 10 bases in the middle. Germline V lookup: CDR1 SQVTM, CDR2 ANQGSEA. The CDR3 is 12 amino acids.

The J gene is TRBJ2-1, the V gene TRBV13; 8 bases fit TRBD2. V dropped 3 bases and J dropped 0; count of bases not matched to a gene: 4. Germline V gene data show CDR1 as PRHDT and CDR2 as FYEKMQ (reference sequence). This CDR3 contains 16 residues. The CDR3 here is CASSFSLADSYNEQFF. The DNA for the CDR3 is TGTGCCAGCAGCTTTTCACTAGCGGACTCCTACAATGAGCAGTTCTTC.

CDR3 in amino acids: CASSVVISTGFSGNTIYF. In nucleotides, the CDR3 is TGTGCCAGCAGTGTGGTAATTTCGACAGGGTTCTCTGGAAACACCATATATTTT. V usage is TRBV6-1 and J usage is TRBJ1-3; the match to TRBD1 covers 7 bases. Germline assignment: CDR1 MNHNS and CDR2 SASEGT. V trimming: 4 bases; J trimming: 0 bases; junction bases outside the gene matches: 12. This CDR3 region has 18 residues.

As concerns this clone: Sequence at one end of the junction differs from germline and may be a read error. This rearrangement joins TRBV19 to TRBJ2-1, with 7 bases identical to TRBD2. CDR3 length equals 13 residues. CDR1 and CDR2 (germline): LNHDA, SQIVND (reference sequence). DNA for the CDR3: TGTGTCAGTAGTATGTGGGGAGGGGATGAGCAGTTCTTC. Amino acids: CVSSMWGGDEQFF.

This clone was picked up one time. This sequence joins TRBV5-1 and TRBJ2-5; TRBD2 aligns across 9 bases. The ends lost 1 base at V and 5 bases at J; junction bases unmatched: 3. Germline V lookup: CDR1 SGHRS, CDR2 YFSETQ. This CDR3 is 14 amino acids long. The CDR3 DNA is TGCGCCAGCAGCTTGACTAGCGGGTATGAGACCCAGTACTTC. Residues: CASSLTSGYETQYF.

The chain has TRBV5-1 and TRBJ2-5, with TRBD2 identical over 7 bases. Germline CDR1 reads SGHRS; CDR2 reads YFSETQ. The trim removed 3 bases at V and 0 bases at J, leaving 5 bases unmatched. The CDR3 runs to 15 residues. The CDR3 DNA follows: TGCGCCAGCAGCTCAAATCTAGCGGACCAAGAGACCCAGTACTTC. It translates to CASSSNLADQETQYF.

This chain joins TRBV19 and TRBJ1-1; 11 bases align to TRBD1. Losses at the gene ends were 4 bases for V and 4 bases for J; bases not matched to a gene: 5. This CDR3 region has 15 residues. Germline loops: CDR1 LNHDA, CDR2 SQIVND (reference sequence). CDR3 in amino acids: CASSTDRGRATEAFF. The CDR3 DNA reads as TGTGCCAGTAGTACGGACAGGGGGCGGGCCACTGAAGCTTTCTTT.

The J gene is TRBJ1-4, the V gene TRBV7-2; 8 bases line up with TRBD1. The J segment lost 3 bases and the V segment lost 5 bases, leaving 2 bases of the junction unmatched. This CDR3 is built from 14 residues. Looked up from germline, CDR1 is SGHTA and CDR2 is FQGNSA. The CDR3 protein is CASSQGAANEKLFF. CDR3 nucleotides: TGTGCCAGCAGCCAGGGGGCGGCTAATGAAAAACTGTTTTTT.

This chain joins TRBV5-1 and TRBJ2-7; 8 positions match TRBD1. CDR1 is SGHRS, CDR2 YFSETQ, per germline. The length of the CDR3 is 13 residues. The V and J ends lost 4 bases and 3 bases, in that order; junction bases with no gene match: 3. The CDR3 DNA follows: TGCGCCAGCAGCCCAGACAGGGGCTACGAGCAGTACTTC. The encoded protein is CASSPDRGYEQYF.

The chain combines TRBV9 with TRBJ1-1, with TRBD1 identical over 10 bases. Germline loops: CDR1 SGDLS, CDR2 YYNGEE. The CDR3 is made up of 17 amino acids. J gave up 5 bases and V 0 bases, and 10 bases lay outside the gene matches. CDR3: CASSVGQGANPGTEAFF. CDR3 in DNA: TGTGCCAGCAGCGTAGGACAGGGGGCTAACCCTGGGACTGAAGCTTTCTTT.

The chain links TRBV30 to TRBJ2-1; 7 bases are shared with TRBD1. With V trimmed by 3 bases and J by 5 bases, 7 bases remained unmatched. The CDR3 runs to 14 residues. Germline lookup yields CDR1 GTSNPN and CDR2 SVGIG (reference sequence). The CDR3 region is CAWSRGISNNEQFF. The CDR3 DNA sequence: TGTGCCTGGAGCAGGGGGATATCCAACAATGAGCAGTTCTTC.

In this sample, this clone turned up once. The V and J genes are TRBV19 and TRBJ2-5; weak D call: TRBD1 (5 bases). V was pared by 3 bases and J by 4 bases, with 6 bases between. Germline assignment: CDR1 LNHDA and CDR2 SQIVND (reference sequence). The CDR3 is 12 amino acids. Here the CDR3 reads CASSMGLETQYF. CDR3 coding DNA: TGTGCCAGTAGTATGGGGCTAGAGACCCAGTACTTC.

J is TRBJ1-2 and V is TRBV5-4, with D hard to call. The CDR3 has 14 amino acids. V was cut by 4 bases and J by 0 bases, with 10 bases left in between. The germline CDR1 and CDR2 sequences are SGHNT and YYREEE (reference sequence). CDR3 DNA sequence: TGTGCCAGCAGCCGGCTACTAGCTAACTATGGCTACACCTTC. It specifies CASSRLLANYGYTF. Complete variable domain (other parts from reference TRBV5-4 and TRBJ1-2): ETGVTQSPTHLIKTRGQQVTLRCSSQSGHNTVSWYQQALGQGPQFIFQYYREEENGRGNFPPRFSGLQFPNYSSELNVNALELDDSALYLCASSRLLANYGYTFGSGTRLTVV.

The chain has TRBV5-1 and TRBJ1-5; 7 nucleotides line up with TRBD1. This CDR3 spans 13 amino acids. Germline values: CDR1 SGHRS, CDR2 YFSETQ. Germline trimming cut 5 bases from V and 6 bases from J; bases unmatched to any gene: 5. The CDR3 nucleotides read TGCGCCAGCAGGACAGGGCTTGGTCAGCCCCAGCATTTT. Encoded protein: CASRTGLGQPQHF.

The gene calls are TRBV7-7 and TRBJ2-5; weak D call: TRBD2 (7 bases). The germline gives CDR1 SSHAT, CDR2 FNYEAQ (reference sequence). The CDR3 extends over 14 amino acids. Trimming removed 6 bases at V and 5 bases at J, with 16 bases between. In DNA, the CDR3 is TGTGCCAGCAGTCTGCGGGGGCTCCATGAGACCCAGTACTTC. It specifies CASSLRGLHETQYF. The entire variable domain, with the rest obtained from reference TRBV7-7 and TRBJ2-5, is as follows: GAGVSQSPRYKVTKRGQDVTLRCDPISSHATLYWYQQALGQGPEFLTYFNYEAQPDKSGLPSDRFSAERPEGSISTLTIQRTEQRDSAMYRCASSLRGLHETQYFGPGTRLLVL.